This T cell receptor (beta chain) was observed in a study of T cells in Graves' hyperthyroidism and ophthalmopathy. This clonotype turned up a few times. What it recognizes is unknown. Study-wide findings and caveats: Ophthalmopathy got predicted by the model a median roughly 6.1 months before its onset.

Amplification targeted TCR beta CDR3 regions from RNA transcripts. The study used the HTBI primer set for a first-round RT-PCR of the TCR CDR3. TCRdb reprocessed the multiplex PCR reads via MiXCR and lists one record per CDR3 protein. In the table there are hundreds of thousands of distinct CDR3 sequences, roughly 17% of which are singletons. There are 17 residues in the CDR3. V shed 4 bases and J 3 bases; nucleotides not matched to a gene: 14. The germline V gene has CDR1 SGHAT and CDR2 FQNNGV. An absence of ophthalmopathy progression within 18 months meant stable Graves' hyperthyroidism. Diagnosis relied on clinical symptoms, serum thyroxine and TRAb, thyroid ultrasound and orbital computed tomography.

The rearrangement uses TRBV11-2 and TRBJ2-5; TRBD1 agrees at 7 bases. Specimen: blood. The sequence derives from a woman younger than 30 with Graves' hyperthyroidism. The CDR3 spells CASSSKRPGTDKETQYF. The CDR3 DNA follows: TGTGCCAGCAGCTCTAAAAGACCGGGGACAGATAAAGAGACCCAGTACTTC.